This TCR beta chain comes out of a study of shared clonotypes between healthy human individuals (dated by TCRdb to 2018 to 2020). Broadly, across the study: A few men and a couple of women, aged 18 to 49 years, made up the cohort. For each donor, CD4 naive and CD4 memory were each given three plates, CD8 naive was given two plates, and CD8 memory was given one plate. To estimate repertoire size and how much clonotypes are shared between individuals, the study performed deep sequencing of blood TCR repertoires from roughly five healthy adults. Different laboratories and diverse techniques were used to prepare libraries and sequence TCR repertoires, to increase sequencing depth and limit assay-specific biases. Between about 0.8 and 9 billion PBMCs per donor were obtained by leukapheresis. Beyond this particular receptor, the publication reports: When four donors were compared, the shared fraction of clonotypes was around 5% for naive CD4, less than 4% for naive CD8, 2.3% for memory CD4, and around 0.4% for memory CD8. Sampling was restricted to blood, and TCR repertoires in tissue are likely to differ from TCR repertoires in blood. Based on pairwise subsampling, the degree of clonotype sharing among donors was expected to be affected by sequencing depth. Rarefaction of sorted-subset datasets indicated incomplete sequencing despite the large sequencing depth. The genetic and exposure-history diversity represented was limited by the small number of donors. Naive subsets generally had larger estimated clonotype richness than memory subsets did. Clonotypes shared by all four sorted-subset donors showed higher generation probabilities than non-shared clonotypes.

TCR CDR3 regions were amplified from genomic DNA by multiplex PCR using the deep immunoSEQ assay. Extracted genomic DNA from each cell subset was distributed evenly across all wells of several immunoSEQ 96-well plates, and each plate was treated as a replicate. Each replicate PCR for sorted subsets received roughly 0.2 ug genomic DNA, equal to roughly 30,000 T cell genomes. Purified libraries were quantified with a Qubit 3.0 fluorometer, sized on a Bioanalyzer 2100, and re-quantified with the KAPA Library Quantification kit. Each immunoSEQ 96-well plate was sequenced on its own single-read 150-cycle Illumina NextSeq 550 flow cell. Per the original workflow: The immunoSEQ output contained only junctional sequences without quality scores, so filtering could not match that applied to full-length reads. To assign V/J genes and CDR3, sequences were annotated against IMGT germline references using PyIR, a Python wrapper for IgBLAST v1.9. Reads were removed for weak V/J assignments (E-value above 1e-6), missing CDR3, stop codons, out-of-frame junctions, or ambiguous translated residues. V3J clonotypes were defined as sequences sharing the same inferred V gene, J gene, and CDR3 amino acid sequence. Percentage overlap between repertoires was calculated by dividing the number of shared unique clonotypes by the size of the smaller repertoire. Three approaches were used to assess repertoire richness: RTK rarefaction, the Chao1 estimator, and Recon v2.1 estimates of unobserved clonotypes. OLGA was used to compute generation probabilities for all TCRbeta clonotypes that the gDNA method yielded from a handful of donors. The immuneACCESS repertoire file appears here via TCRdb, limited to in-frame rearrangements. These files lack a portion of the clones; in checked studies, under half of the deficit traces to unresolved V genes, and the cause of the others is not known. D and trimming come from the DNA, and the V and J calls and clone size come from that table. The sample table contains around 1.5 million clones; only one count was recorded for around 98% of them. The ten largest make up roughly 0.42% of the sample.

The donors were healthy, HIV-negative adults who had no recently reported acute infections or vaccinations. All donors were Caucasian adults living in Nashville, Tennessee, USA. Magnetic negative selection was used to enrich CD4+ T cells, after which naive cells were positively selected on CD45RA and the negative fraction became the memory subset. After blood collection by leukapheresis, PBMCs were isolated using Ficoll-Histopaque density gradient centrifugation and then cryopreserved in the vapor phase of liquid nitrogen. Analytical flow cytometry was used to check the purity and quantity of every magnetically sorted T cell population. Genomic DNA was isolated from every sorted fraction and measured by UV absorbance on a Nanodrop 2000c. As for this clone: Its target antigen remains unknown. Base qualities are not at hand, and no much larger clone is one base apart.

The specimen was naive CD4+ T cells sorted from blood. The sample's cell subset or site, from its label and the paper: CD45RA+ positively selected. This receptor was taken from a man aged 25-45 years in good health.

The CDR3 here reads CAISPTDNYGYTF. The DNA reads TGTGCCATCAGTCCCACGGACAACTATGGCTACACCTTC. The chain couples TRBV10-3 to TRBJ1-2; the D gene remains uncertain. Reading the germline V gene gives CDR1 ENHRY and CDR2 SYGVKD. Trimming removed 5 bases from V and 2 bases from J, leaving 9 bases between the germline ends. The CDR3 contains 13 residues, cysteine and phenylalanine counted. The only DNA kept is the CDR3, 39 bases in frame from the first base.